The 13 T cell receptor beta chains below all came from one sample that was sequenced in a study of T cell changes during pregnancy in multiple sclerosis. TCRdb keeps only in-frame clones here, not all; method: immunoSEQ multiplex PCR. This sample has about 51,000 clones, with roughly 94% found just once. The sequencing used CD4+ T cells from peripheral blood mononuclear cells, collected in the second trimester of pregnancy. The receptors were gathered from a female donor with multiple sclerosis, enrolled in a pregnancy study.

The chain recombines TRBV5-1 with TRBJ2-5; no firm D call. This CDR3 spans 12 amino acids. Trimming took off 5 bases at V and 1 base at J, with 6 bases between the two ends. Germline CDR1 SGHRS, CDR2 YFSETQ. CDR3 DNA sequence: TGCGCCAGCAGTCGTCCCCAAGAGACCCAGTACTTC. Translation: CASSRPQETQYF.

The chain couples TRBV6-5 to TRBJ2-3; 8 bases align to TRBD1. This CDR3 has 15 residues. The V and J ends lost 7 bases and 4 bases, in that order; junction bases with no gene match: 10. Germline CDR1 and CDR2: MNHEY and SVGAGI. As DNA, the CDR3 is TGTGCCAGCACCCCACAGGGGGACCCCGCAGATACGCAGTATTTT. It codes for CASTPQGDPADTQYF.

The chain combines TRBV9 with TRBJ2-5, with D unclear. The CDR3 has 17 amino acids. Germline-derived CDR1 and CDR2 are SGDLS and YYNGEE. The V and J ends lost 0 bases and 1 base respectively, with 16 bases between them. The chain's CDR3 is CASSVGHQHQIQETQYF. In DNA form, the CDR3 reads TGTGCCAGCAGCGTAGGACATCAGCACCAAATCCAAGAGACCCAGTACTTC.

The J gene is TRBJ2-5, the V gene TRBV27, with D maybe TRBD1 (5 bases). Germline CDR1 and CDR2: MNHEY and SMNVEV (reference sequence). V was shortened by 6 bases and J by 2 bases, with 22 bases between the two germline ends. This CDR3 is built from 17 residues. CDR3: CASSPPRRGRFQETQYF. In DNA form, the CDR3 reads TGTGCCAGCAGCCCACCCCGAAGGGGAAGGTTTCAAGAGACCCAGTACTTC.

The chain recombines TRBV6-1 with TRBJ1-1, with TRBD1 as a possible D gene (6 bases). This CDR3 spans 14 amino acids. Per germline, CDR1 MNHNS and CDR2 SASEGT. V was pared by 6 bases and J by 3 bases, with 14 bases between. CDR3 residues: CASRERDKDTEAFF. DNA for the CDR3: TGTGCCAGCAGAGAACGGGACAAAGACACTGAAGCTTTCTTT.

In this sample, this clone turned up once. The rearrangement links TRBV7-8 to TRBJ2-5, with 8 bases aligning to TRBD1. Germline lookup yields CDR1 SGHVS and CDR2 FQNEAQ. J was trimmed by 4 bases and V by 1 base; bases with no gene match: 11. The CDR3 is made up of 17 amino acids. The CDR3: CASSLGRGTGFTETQYF. The CDR3 DNA is TGTGCCAGCAGCTTAGGGAGGGGGACAGGATTCACAGAGACCCAGTACTTC.

The chain carries TRBV9 and TRBJ2-7; a possible D gene is TRBD2 (5 bases). The germline gives CDR1 SGDLS, CDR2 YYNGEE. Trimming pared 0 bases from V and 0 bases from J, leaving 10 bases between. The length of the CDR3 is 15 residues. This chain's CDR3 is CASSVGGSSSYEQYF. The CDR3 DNA reads as TGTGCCAGCAGCGTAGGAGGGTCCAGCTCCTACGAGCAGTACTTC. Based on the CDR3 plus reference TRBV9 and TRBJ2-7, the full variable domain is DSGVTQTPKHLITATGQRVTLRCSPRSGDLSVYWYQQSLDQGLQFLIQYYNGEERAKGNILERFSAQQFPDLHSELNLSSLELGDSALYFCASSVGGSSSYEQYFGPGTRLTVT.

This clone was picked up one time. V and J are TRBV5-6 and TRBJ2-5; 8 nucleotides agree with TRBD2. Germline V gene lookup returns CDR1 SGHDT and CDR2 YYEEEE. Germline trimming cut 1 base from V and 5 bases from J; bases unmatched to any gene: 1. The CDR3 consists of 13 residues. The CDR3 protein is CASSLTSGETQYF. CDR3 DNA sequence: TGTGCCAGCAGCTTGACTAGCGGCGAGACCCAGTACTTC.

The genes are TRBV28 and TRBJ1-4, with D tentatively TRBD1 (6 bases). CDR3 length: 15 residues. V was pared by 3 bases and J by 4 bases, with 12 bases between. Germline V lookup: CDR1 MDHEN, CDR2 SYDVKM. For the CDR3, the DNA is TGTGCCAGCAGTTTGAGTAGCAGGGGTAATGAAAAACTGTTTTTT. Protein: CASSLSSRGNEKLFF. The full variable domain, completed using reference TRBV28 and TRBJ1-4, is DVKVTQSSRYLVKRTGEKVFLECVQDMDHENMFWYRQDPGLGLRLIYFSYDVKMKEKGDIPEGYSVSREKKERFSLILESASTNQTSMYLCASSLSSRGNEKLFFGSGTQLSVL.

The J gene is TRBJ1-3, the V gene TRBV6-5, with D unclear. Germline V lookup: CDR1 MNHEY, CDR2 SVGAGI. The CDR3 sequence is 14 residues long. With 5 bases removed from V and 7 bases from J, the gap between germline ends came to 15 bases. The DNA of the CDR3 is TGTGCCAGCAGTGGAGGCCAGATCGTGAACACCATATATTTT. As protein: CASSGGQIVNTIYF.

The chain employs TRBV15 and TRBJ2-7; D remains ambiguous. The V and J ends lost 0 bases and 1 base respectively, with 4 bases between them. From germline, CDR1 is LNHNV and CDR2 YYDKDF (reference sequence). This CDR3 spans 13 amino acids. CDR3: CATSREQSYEQYF. The CDR3 nucleotides are TGTGCCACCAGCAGAGAACAGTCCTACGAGCAGTACTTC.

The gene calls are TRBV7-9 and TRBJ2-1; 9 bases agree with TRBD2. This CDR3 is 15 amino acids long. Germline V gene data show CDR1 as SEHNR and CDR2 as FQNEAQ (reference sequence). Trimming removed 3 bases from V and 6 bases from J; junction bases left unmatched: 6. The DNA for the CDR3 is TGTGCCAGCAGCTTCGGCGGGGGGGCCGTCAATGAGCAGTTCTTC. Its translation: CASSFGGGAVNEQFF.

The J gene is TRBJ1-1, the V gene TRBV11-1; no definite D call. This CDR3 comprises 18 residues. With 2 bases removed from V and 0 bases from J, the gap between germline ends came to 19 bases. Germline CDR1 reads SGHAT; CDR2 reads FQDESV (reference sequence). The CDR3 nucleotides read TGTGCCAGCAGCTTAAACGCCGCGGGGAGGGCCCTGAACACTGAAGCTTTCTTT. Residues: CASSLNAAGRALNTEAFF.